Below are 6 T cell receptor beta chains sequenced from a single sample in a study of T-cell memory formation after mild COVID-19. A single record per CDR3 protein comes from TCRdb applying MiXCR to the 5' RACE reads. The table lists 500,000 to 600,000 distinct CDR3 sequences, roughly 17% of them singletons. Material for sequencing was PBMCs or a T cell subset sorted from them (not recorded which). The receptor source for this set is an adult woman who had mild COVID-19 (a few samples of this study predate the infection). Cell type and time point are not known.

The chain couples TRBV6-5 to TRBJ2-1; 10 nucleotides align to TRBD2. From germline, CDR1 is MNHEY and CDR2 SVGAGI. The CDR3 extends over 16 amino acids. The V gene end was trimmed by 2 bases and the J gene end by 4 bases; junction bases not matched to a gene: 5. CDR3 in DNA: TGTGCCAGCAGTTACAAGCCTAGCGGGAGTTACAATGAGCAGTTCTTC. It yields the protein CASSYKPSGSYNEQFF.

This clonotype was seen repeatedly, ten times or more. The gene calls are TRBV11-2 and TRBJ2-7, with 11 positions matching TRBD1. Losses at the gene ends were 1 base for V and 3 bases for J; bases not matched to a gene: 11. The CDR3 is 18 residues long. Germline V gene sequence: CDR1 SGHAT, CDR2 FQNNGV. Here the CDR3 reads CASSLGIGGTGGVYEQYF. CDR3 sequence (DNA): TGTGCCAGCAGCTTAGGGATCGGGGGGACAGGGGGAGTCTACGAGCAGTACTTC.

At least ten counts were recorded for this clonotype. CDR3 nucleotides: TGTGCCAGCAGTTACGGGGGCACCGGGGAGCTGTTTTTT. Protein: CASSYGGTGELFF. This sequence joins TRBV6-5 and TRBJ2-2; the D gene could be TRBD1 or TRBD2 (5 bases each). The CDR3 has 13 residues. V dropped 2 bases and J dropped 4 bases, with 5 bases sitting between them. Germline V lookup: CDR1 MNHEY, CDR2 SVGAGI.

This sequence joins TRBV3-1 and TRBJ2-1; TRBD2 aligns across 9 bases. V lost 4 bases, J lost 7 bases, and 20 bases stayed unmatched. Germline V lookup: CDR1 LGHDT, CDR2 YNNKEL (reference sequence). The CDR3 consists of 19 residues. CDR3 DNA sequence: TGTGCCAGCAGCCGTGAGAGCCCGTACTTAGCGGGAGAGTCTAATGAGCAGTTCTTC. Residues: CASSRESPYLAGESNEQFF.

J is TRBJ1-6 and V is TRBV12-3 or TRBV12-4; no clear D gene. CDR3 length: 14 amino acids. The V and J ends lost 0 bases and 5 bases respectively, with 5 bases between them. This CDR3 reads CASSLASHNSPLHF. The CDR3 nucleotides read TGTGCCAGCAGTTTAGCGAGTCATAATTCACCCCTCCACTTT.

For this clonotype: An end of the junction differs from the germline gene, which may be a read error. The DNA of the CDR3 is TGTGCTAGCAGCCCGACGAGACACTCAGGGGCCAACGTCCTGACTTTC. This sequence encodes CASSPTRHSGANVLTF. The chain employs TRBV7-7 and TRBJ2-6, with D unclear. This CDR3 has 16 amino acids. The germline gives CDR1 SSHAT, CDR2 FNYEAQ (reference sequence). Full variable domain (remainder filled in from reference TRBV7-7 and TRBJ2-6): GAGVSQSPRYKVTKRGQDVTLRCDPISSHATLYWYQQALGQGPEFLTYFNYEAQPDKSGLPSDRFSAERPEGSISTLTIQRTEQRDSAMYRCASSPTRHSGANVLTFGAGSRLTVL.